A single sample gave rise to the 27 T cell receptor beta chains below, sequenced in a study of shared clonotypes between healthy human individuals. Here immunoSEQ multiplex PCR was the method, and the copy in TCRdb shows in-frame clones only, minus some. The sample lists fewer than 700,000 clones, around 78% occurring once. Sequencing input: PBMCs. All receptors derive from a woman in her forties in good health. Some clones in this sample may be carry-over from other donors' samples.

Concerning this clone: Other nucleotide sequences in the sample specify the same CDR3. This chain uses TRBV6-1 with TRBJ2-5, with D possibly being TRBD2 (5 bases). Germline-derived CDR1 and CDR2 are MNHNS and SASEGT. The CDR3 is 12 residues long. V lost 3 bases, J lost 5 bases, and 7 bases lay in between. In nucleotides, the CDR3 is TGTGCCAGCAGTGAGGGCGGGGAGACCCAGTACTTC. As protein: CASSEGGETQYF.

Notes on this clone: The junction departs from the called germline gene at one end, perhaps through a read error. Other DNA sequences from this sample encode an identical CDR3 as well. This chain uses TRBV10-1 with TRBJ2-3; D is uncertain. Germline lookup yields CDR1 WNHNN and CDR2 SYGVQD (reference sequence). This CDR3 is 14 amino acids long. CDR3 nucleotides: TGCGCCAGCAGCGAGTCGACCCCGGCAGATACGCAGTATTTT. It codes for CASSESTPADTQYF.

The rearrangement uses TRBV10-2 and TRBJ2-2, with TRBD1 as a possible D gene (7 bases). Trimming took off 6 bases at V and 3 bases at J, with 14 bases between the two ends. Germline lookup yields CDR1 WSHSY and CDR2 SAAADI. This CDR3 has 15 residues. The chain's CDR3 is CASRWGQRDTGELFF. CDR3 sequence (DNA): TGCGCCAGCAGGTGGGGACAGCGGGACACCGGGGAGCTGTTTTTT.

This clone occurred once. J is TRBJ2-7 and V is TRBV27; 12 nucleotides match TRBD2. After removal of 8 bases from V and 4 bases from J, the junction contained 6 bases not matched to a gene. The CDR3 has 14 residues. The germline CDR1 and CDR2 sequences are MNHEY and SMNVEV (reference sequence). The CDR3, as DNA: TGTGCCAGCGGACTAGCGGGATCCCGATACGAGCAGTACTTC. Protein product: CASGLAGSRYEQYF.

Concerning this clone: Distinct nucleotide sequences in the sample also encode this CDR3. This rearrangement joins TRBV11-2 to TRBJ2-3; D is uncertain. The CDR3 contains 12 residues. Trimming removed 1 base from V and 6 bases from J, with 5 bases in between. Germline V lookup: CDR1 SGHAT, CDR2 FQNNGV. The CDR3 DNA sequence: TGTGCCAGCAGCTTAGTAGCTGATACGCAGTATTTT. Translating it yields CASSLVADTQYF.

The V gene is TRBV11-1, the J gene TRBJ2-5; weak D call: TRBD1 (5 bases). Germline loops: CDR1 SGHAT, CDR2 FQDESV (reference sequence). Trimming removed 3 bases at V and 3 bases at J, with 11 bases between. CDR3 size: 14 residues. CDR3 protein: CASSFNPGKETQYF. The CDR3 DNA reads TGTGCCAGCAGCTTTAACCCAGGGAAAGAGACCCAGTACTTC.

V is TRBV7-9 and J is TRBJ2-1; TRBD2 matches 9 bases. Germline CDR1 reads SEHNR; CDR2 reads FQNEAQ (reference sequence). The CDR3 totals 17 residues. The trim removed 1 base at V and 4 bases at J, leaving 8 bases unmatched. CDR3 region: CASSLVGREGLYNEQFF. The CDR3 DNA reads TGTGCCAGCAGCTTAGTGGGGCGGGAGGGCCTGTACAATGAGCAGTTCTTC.

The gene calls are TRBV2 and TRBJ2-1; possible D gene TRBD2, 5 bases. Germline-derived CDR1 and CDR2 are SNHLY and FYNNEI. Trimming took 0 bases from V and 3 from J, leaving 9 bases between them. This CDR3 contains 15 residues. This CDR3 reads CASSEARADYNEQFF. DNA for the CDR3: TGTGCCAGCAGTGAAGCGCGGGCAGACTACAATGAGCAGTTCTTC.

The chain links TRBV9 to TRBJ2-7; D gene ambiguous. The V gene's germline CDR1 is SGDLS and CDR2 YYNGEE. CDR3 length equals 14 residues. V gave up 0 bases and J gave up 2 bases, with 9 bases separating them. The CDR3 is CASSVEVTAYEQYF. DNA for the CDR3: TGTGCCAGCAGCGTAGAGGTCACAGCCTACGAGCAGTACTTC.

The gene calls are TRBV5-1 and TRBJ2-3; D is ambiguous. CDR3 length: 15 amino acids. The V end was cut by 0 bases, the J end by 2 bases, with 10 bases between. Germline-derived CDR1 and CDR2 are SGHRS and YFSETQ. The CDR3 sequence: CASSLGSPPTDTQYF. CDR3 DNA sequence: TGCGCCAGCAGCTTGGGGAGCCCCCCCACAGATACGCAGTATTTT.

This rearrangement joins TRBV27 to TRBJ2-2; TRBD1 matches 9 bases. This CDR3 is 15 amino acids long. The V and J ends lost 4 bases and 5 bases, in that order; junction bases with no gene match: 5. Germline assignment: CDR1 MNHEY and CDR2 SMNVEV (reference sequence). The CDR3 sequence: CASSWGDRDTGELFF. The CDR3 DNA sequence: TGTGCCAGCAGTTGGGGGGACAGGGATACCGGGGAGCTGTTTTTT.

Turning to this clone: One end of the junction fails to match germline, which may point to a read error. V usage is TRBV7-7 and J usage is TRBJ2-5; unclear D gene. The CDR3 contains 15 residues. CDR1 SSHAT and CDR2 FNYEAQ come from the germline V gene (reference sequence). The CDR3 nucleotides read TGTGCTAGCAGCTTAGTAGGCGGAAACCAAGAGACCCAGTACTTC. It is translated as CASSLVGGNQETQYF.

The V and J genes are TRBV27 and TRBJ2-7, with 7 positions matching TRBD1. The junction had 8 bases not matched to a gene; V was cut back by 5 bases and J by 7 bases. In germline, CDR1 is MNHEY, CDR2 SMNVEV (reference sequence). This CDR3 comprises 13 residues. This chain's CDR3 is CASSLQTGLEQYF. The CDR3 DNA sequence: TGTGCCAGCAGTCTCCAGACAGGGCTTGAGCAGTACTTC.

CDR3 region: CASMRPAGLNYEQYF. The CDR3 bases are TGTGCCAGCATGCGGCCAGCGGGTTTAAACTACGAGCAGTACTTC. This chain connects TRBV28 to TRBJ2-7, with TRBD2 as a possible D gene (6 bases). CDR1 is MDHEN and CDR2 is SYDVKM in the germline V gene. V was trimmed by 7 bases and J by 3 bases, leaving 19 bases between them. CDR3 size: 15 residues.

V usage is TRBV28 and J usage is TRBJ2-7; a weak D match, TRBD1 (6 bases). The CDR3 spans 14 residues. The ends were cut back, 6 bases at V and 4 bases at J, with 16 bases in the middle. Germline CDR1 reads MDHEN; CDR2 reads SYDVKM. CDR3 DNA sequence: TGTGCCAGCAGCCGTGTCGGGACACTATACGAGCAGTACTTC. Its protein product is CASSRVGTLYEQYF.

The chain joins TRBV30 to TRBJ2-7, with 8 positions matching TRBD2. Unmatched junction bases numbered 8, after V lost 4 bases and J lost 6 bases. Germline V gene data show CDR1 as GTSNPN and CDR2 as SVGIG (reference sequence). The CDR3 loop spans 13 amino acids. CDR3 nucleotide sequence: TGTGCCTGGAACCTAGCGGGCGAGGGCGAGCAGTACTTC. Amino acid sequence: CAWNLAGEGEQYF.

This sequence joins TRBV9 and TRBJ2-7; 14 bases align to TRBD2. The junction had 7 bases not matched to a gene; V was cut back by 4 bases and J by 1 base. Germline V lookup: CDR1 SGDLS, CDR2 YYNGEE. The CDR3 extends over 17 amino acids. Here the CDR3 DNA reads TGTGCCAGCAGCCCCAAAAGGACTAGCGGGAGGTCCTACGAGCAGTACTTC. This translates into CASSPKRTSGRSYEQYF.

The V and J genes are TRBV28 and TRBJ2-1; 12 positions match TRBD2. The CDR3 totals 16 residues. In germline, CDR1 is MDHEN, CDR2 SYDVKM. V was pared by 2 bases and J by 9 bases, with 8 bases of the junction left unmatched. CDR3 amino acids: CASSLRLAGESGEQFF. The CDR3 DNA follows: TGTGCCAGCAGTTTAAGACTAGCGGGAGAGTCGGGTGAGCAGTTCTTC.

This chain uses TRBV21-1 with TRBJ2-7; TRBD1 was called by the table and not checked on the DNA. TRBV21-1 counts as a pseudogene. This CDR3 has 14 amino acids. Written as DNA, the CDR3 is TGTGCCAGCTCCGCCGGACAGGACGTTTACGAGCAGTACTTC. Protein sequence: CASSAGQDVYEQYF.

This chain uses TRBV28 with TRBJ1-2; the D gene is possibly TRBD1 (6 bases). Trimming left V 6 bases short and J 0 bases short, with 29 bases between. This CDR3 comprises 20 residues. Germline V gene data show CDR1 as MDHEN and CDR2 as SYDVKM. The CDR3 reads CASSHFTGPHRVPTNYGYTF. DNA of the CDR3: TGTGCCAGCAGCCATTTTACGGGACCTCACAGGGTCCCCACTAACTATGGCTACACCTTC.

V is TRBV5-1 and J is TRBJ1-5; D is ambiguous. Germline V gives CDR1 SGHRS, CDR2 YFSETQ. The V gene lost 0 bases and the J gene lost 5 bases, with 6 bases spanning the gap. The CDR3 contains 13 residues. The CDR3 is CASSLDSDQPQHF. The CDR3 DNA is TGCGCCAGCAGCTTGGACAGCGATCAGCCCCAGCATTTT. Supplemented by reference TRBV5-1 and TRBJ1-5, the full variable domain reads KAGVTQTPRYLIKTRGQQVTLSCSPISGHRSVSWYQQTPGQGLQFLFEYFSETQRNKGNFPGRFSGRQFSNSRSEMNVSTLELGDSALYLCASSLDSDQPQHFGDGTRLSIL.

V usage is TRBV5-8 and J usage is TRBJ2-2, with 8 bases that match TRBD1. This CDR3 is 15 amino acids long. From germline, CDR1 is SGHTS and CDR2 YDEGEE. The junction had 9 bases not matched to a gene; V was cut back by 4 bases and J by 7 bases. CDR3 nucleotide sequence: TGTGCCAGCAGCCAGGGACAGGCCTGGGGCGGGGAGCTGTTTTTT. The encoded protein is CASSQGQAWGGELFF.

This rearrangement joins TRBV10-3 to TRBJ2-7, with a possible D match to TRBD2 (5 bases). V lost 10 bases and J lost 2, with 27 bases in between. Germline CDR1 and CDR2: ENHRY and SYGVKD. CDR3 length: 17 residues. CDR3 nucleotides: TGTGCCACCTCGAAGGACTTACTATTTGACAAACCCTACGAGCAGTACTTC. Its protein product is CATSKDLLFDKPYEQYF.

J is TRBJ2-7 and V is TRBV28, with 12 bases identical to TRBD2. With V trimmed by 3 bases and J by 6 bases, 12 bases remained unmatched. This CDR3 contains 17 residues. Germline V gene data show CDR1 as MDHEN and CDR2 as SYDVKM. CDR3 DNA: TGTGCCAGCAGTTTCCCTAGCGGGAGGGCCGGTTTGGGCGAGCAGTACTTC. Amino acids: CASSFPSGRAGLGEQYF.

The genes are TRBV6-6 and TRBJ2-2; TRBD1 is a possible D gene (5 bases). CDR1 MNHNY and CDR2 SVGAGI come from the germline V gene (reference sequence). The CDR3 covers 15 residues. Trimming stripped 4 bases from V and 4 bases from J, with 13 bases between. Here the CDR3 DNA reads TGTGCCAGCAGTTTAGGGGAAGCCACCACCGGGGAGCTGTTTTTT. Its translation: CASSLGEATTGELFF.

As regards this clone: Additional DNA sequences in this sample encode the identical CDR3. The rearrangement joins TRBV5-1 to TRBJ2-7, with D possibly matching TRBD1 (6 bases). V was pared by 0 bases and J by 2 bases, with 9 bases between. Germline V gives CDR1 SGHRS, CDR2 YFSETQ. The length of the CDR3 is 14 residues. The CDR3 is CASSLEGTPYEQYF. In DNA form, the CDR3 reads TGCGCCAGCAGCTTGGAAGGGACACCCTACGAGCAGTACTTC.

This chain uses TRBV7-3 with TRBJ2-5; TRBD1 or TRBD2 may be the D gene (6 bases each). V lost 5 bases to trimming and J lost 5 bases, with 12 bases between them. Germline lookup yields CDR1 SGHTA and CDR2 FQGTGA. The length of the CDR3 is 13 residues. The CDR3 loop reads CASSQGRWETQYF. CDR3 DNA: TGTGCCAGCAGCCAGGGGAGGTGGGAGACCCAGTACTTC.